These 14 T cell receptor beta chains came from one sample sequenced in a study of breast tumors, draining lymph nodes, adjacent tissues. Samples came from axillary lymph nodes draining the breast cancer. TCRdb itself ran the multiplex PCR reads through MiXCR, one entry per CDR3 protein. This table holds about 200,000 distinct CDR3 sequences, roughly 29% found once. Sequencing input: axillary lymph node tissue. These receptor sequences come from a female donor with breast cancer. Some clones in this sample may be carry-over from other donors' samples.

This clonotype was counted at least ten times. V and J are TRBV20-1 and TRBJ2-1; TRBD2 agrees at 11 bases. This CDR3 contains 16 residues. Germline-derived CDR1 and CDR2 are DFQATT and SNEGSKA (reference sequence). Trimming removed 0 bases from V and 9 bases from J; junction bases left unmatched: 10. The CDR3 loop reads CSARDRLAGGLGEQFF. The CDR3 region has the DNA TGCAGTGCTAGAGATCGGCTAGCGGGGGGCCTCGGTGAGCAGTTCTTC.

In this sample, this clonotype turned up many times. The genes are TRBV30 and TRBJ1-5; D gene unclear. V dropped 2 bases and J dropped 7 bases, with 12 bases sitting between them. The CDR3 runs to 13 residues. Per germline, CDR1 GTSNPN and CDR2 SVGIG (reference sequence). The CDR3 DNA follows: TGTGCCTGGAGTCCGGGTGCCGAACAGCCCCAGCATTTT. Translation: CAWSPGAEQPQHF.

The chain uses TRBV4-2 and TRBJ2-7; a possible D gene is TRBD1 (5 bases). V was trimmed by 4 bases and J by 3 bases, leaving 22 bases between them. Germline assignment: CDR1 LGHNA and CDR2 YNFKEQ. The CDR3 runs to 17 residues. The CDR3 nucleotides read TGTGCCAGCAGCCGCGCCCCCCGCGCAGGGCGGCACTACGAGCAGTACTTC. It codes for CASSRAPRAGRHYEQYF.

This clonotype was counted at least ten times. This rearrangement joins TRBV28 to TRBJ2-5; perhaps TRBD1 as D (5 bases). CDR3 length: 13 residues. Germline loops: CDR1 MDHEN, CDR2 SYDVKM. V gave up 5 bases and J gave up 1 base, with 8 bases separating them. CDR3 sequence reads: CASSTGIQETQYF. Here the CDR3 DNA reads TGTGCCAGCAGTACAGGTATCCAAGAGACCCAGTACTTC.

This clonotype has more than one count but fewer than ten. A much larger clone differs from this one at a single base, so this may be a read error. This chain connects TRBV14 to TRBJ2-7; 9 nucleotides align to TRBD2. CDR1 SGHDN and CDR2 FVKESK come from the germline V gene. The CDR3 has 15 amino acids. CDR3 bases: TGTGCCGGCAGCCAAGAACGCGGGGGGGCCTACGAGCAGTACTTC. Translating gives CAGSQERGGAYEQYF.

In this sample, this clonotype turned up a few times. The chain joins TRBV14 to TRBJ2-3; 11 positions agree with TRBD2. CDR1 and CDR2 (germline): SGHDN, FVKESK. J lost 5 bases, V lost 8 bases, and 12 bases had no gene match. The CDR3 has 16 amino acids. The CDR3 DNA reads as TGTGCCAGCTCCCCAACTAGCGGGGGAAGAGGAGATACGCAGTATTTT. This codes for CASSPTSGGRGDTQYF.

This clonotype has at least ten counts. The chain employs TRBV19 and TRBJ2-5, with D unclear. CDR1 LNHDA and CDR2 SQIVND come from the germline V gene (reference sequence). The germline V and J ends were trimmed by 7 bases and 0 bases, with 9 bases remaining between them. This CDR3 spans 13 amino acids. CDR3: CASKSGNQETQYF. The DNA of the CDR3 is TGTGCCAGTAAATCTGGGAACCAAGAGACCCAGTACTTC.

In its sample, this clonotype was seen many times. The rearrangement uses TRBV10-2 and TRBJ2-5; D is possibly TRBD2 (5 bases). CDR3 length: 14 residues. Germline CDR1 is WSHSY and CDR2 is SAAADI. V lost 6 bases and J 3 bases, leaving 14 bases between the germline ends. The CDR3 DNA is TGCGCCAGCAGCTTCGTCTCGGGAAAAGAGACCCAGTACTTC. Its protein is CASSFVSGKETQYF.

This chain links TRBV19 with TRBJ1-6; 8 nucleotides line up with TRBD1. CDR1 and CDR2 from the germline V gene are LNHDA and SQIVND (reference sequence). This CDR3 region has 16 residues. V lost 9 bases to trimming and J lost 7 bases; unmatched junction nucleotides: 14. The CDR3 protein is CASSPYATGGNSPLHF. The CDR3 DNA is TGTGCCAGCAGCCCCTACGCTACAGGGGGGAATTCACCCCTCCACTTT.

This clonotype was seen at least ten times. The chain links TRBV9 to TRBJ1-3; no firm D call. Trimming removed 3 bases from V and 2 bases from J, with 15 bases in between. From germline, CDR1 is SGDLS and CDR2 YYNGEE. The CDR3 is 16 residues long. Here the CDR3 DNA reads TGTGCCAGCAGCGCCACCGGGAGTACAACTGGAAACACCATATATTTT. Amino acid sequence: CASSATGSTTGNTIYF. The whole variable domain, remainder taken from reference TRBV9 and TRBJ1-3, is DSGVTQTPKHLITATGQRVTLRCSPRSGDLSVYWYQQSLDQGLQFLIQYYNGEERAKGNILERFSAQQFPDLHSELNLSSLELGDSALYFCASSATGSTTGNTIYFGEGSWLTVV.

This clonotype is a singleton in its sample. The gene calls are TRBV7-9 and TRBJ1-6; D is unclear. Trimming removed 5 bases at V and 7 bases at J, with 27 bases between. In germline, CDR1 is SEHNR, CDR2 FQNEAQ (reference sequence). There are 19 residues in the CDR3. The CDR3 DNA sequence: TGTGCCAGCAGCACCCGGACTAGCGGGAGACCAGATACGAATTCACCCCTCCACTTT. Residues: CASSTRTSGRPDTNSPLHF. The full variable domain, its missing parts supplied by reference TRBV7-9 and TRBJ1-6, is DTGVSQNPRHKITKRGQNVTFRCDPISEHNRLYWYRQTLGQGPEFLTYFQNEAQLEKSRLLSDRFSAERPKGSFSTLEIQRTEQGDSAMYLCASSTRTSGRPDTNSPLHFGNGTRLTVT.

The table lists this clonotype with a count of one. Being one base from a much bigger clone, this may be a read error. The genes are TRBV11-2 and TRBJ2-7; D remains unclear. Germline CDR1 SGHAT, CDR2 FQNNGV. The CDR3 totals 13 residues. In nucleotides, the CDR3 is TGTGCCAGCAGCACCCGGACGGCTTACGAGCGGTACTTC. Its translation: CASSTRTAYERYF. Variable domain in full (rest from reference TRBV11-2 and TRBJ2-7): EAGVAQSPRYKIIEKRQSVAFWCNPISGHATLYWYQQILGQGPKLLIQFQNNGVVDDSQLPKDRFSAERLKGVDSTLKIQPAKLEDSAVYLCASSTRTAYERYFGPGTRLTVT.

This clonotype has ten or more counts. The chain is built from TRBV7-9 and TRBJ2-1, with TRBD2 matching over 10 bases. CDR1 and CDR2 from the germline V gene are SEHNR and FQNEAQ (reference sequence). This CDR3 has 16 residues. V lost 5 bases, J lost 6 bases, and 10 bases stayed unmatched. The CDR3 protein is CASSAPGTSVSNEQFF. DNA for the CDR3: TGTGCCAGCAGCGCCCCCGGGACTAGCGTATCCAATGAGCAGTTCTTC.

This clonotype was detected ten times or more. The CDR3 nucleotides read TGTGCCAGCGTTATGGGCCAACGCACAGATACGCAGTATTTT. This codes for CASVMGQRTDTQYF. The V gene is TRBV6-1, the J gene TRBJ2-3, with D unclear. The germline gives CDR1 MNHNS, CDR2 SASEGT. The CDR3 covers 14 residues. V lost 8 bases to trimming and J lost 1 base, with 13 bases between them.